One T cell receptor beta chain is described in this entry. It lacks a known antigen. Base qualities were left out, and no much larger clone turns up one base away. This record comes from a study of T cell responses to AZD1222 COVID-19 vaccine (dated by TCRdb to 2020 to 2023). Broadly, across the study: Because spike-specific TCR depth and breadth did not differ between the two schedules, AZD1222 recipients who got a second dose at roughly 4 weeks were pooled with those who got a second dose at roughly 12 weeks. A total of 233 trial participants underwent TCR sequencing, of whom 207 had received two doses of AZD1222 and some 25 had received two doses of the MenACWY control vaccine. Trial participants were enrolled by age into subgroups of 18-55, 56-69 and 70-plus years, and around 140, 26 and 57 TCR-sequenced participants, respectively, were included in these subgroups.

The time point tag for this specimen amounts to: baseline before first vaccination. Vaccinee samples came from UK trials COV001 and COV002, including a single-blind randomized controlled phase 2/3 trial of AZD1222 (ChAdOx1 nCoV-19) in healthy adults. Trial participant PBMC samples were collected at day 0 and day 28 after the second dose for TCRbeta chain sequencing. The CDR3 regions of human TCRbeta chains were analyzed by immunosequencing. The study's processing was this. Repertoire TCRs were checked for matches against a reference library of SARS-CoV-2-specific TCRs that had been generated using the MIRA antigen-specificity platform. Breadth was defined as the fraction of unique TCRs that were SARS-CoV-2-associated, and depth was defined as the fraction of total T cells that were SARS-CoV-2-associated. Each spike-specific TCR was assigned to its reactive spike region and to a CD4 or CD8 class using the MIRA data. Log10-transformed breadth and depth values were compared by one-way ANOVA with Sidak's multiple comparisons tests. Here the immuneACCESS table is served through TCRdb, limited to in-frame sequences with V and J called. Missing clones are a known gap in these copies; in checked studies unresolved V genes cover under half, and the rest lacks a known reason. That table is the source of V, J and clone size, and D and trimming were worked out from the DNA. This sample is represented by 150,000 to 200,000 clones; around 92% of them were singletons. Jointly, the top ten make up more than 9% of the sample.

There are 12 amino acids in the CDR3, from cysteine to phenylalanine inclusive. Only the CDR3 DNA stays, 36 bases, in frame from base 1. V sheds 0 bases and J sheds 8 bases, leaving 7 bases between their ends. Looking up the germline V gene yields CDR1 MGHRA and CDR2 YSYEKL. The investigation overall reported the following: Participants were mostly white British and included more females than males, and it was suggested by the authors that clonal diversity may have been underestimated. Reportedly, close to half of the unique spike-specific TCRs recognized epitopes lying outside the regions that are mutated in the B.1.351 and B.1.1.7 variants. A significant rise in spike-specific TCR breadth and depth was observed after two AZD1222 doses relative to day 0 and relative to MenACWY recipients. The vaccine-associated CD4 TCRs covered the entire spike protein, and the dominant responses fell in regions 160-218 and 743-854. Conclusions about previously exposed vaccinees are limited because only six or seven AZD1222 recipients were SARS-CoV-2 seropositive at baseline. Because no day 14 peak-response samples were available, repertoires were characterized only after the peak T cell response. The 56-69-year group was small, and its depth increase did not reach significance, likely because of low power.

This TCR was recovered from an adult in good health. The rearrangement combines TRBV4-1 with TRBJ1-2, with no reliable assignment of the D segment. Sequenced material: peripheral blood, taken on day 0 of AZD1222 vaccination. The nucleotides read TGCGCCAGCAGCCAAGACAGGCTCGGCTACACCTTC. Translated, it reads CASSQDRLGYTF.